This T cell receptor beta chain was sequenced during a study of PD-1 blockade in classical Hodgkin lymphoma. Every patient relapsed after autologous stem cell transplantation, and brentuximab vedotin exposure varied. Complete response, partial response or progressive disease was recorded as best response. TCRdb keeps only in-frame clones here, not all; method: immunoSEQ multiplex PCR. The sample shows over 10,000 clones, about four fifths of them seen only once. V gave up 0 bases and J gave up 0 bases, with 14 bases separating them. Germline-derived CDR1 and CDR2 are MGHRA and YSYEKL. This CDR3 comprises 18 residues.

The chain employs TRBV4-1 and TRBJ1-4; D might be TRBD1 (6 bases). This clonotype was sampled from a human donor with classical Hodgkin lymphoma. The sample consisted of peripheral blood mononuclear cells (PBMCs), taken at baseline. CDR3 sequence reads: CASSQERGGPPTNEKLFF. The CDR3 DNA reads as TGCGCCAGCAGCCAAGAACGGGGGGGGCCCCCAACTAATGAAAAACTGTTTTTT.